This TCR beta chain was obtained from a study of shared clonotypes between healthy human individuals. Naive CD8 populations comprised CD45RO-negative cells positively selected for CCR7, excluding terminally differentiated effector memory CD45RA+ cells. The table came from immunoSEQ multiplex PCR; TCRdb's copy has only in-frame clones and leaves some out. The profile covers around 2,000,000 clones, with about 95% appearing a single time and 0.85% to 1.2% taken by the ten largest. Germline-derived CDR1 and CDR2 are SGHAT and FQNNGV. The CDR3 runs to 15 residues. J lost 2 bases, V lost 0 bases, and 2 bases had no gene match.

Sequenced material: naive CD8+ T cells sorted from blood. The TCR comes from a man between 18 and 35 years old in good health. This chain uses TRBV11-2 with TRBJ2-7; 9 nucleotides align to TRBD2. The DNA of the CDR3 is TGTGCCAGCAGCTTAGAGACTAGCGGAGCCTACGAGCAGTACTTC. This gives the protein CASSLETSGAYEQYF.